This entry is about one T cell receptor (beta chain). This sample is drawn from a study of control samples from healthy donors and cancer patients. Generated by immunoSEQ multiplex PCR, the TCRdb table keeps only in-frame clones and is missing some. The sample holds about 92,000 clones, approximately 78% seen once. Trimming removed 5 bases at V and 4 bases at J, with 14 bases between. The CDR3 has 15 residues. CDR1 KGHDR and CDR2 SFDVKD come from the germline V gene. Sequenced: blood. The chain recombines TRBV24-1 with TRBJ1-5; no clear D. This TCR came from a woman in her fifties or sixties in good health. CDR3 sequence: CATSGVGSGNQPQHF. The CDR3 DNA follows: TGTGCCACCAGTGGAGTGGGTTCTGGGAATCAGCCCCAGCATTTT.